These 10 T cell receptor beta chains were all obtained from the same sample, sequenced in a study of blood T cell repertoires in COVID-19. Libraries were prepared by immunoSEQ multiplex PCR; TCRdb keeps only in-frame clonotypes and omits some of them. The sample carries more than 350,000 clones, 70% to 90% recorded once. Sequencing was done on a sample of PBMCs or T cells enriched from blood (not recorded which). These TCRs come from a young woman who had been exposed to COVID-19.

The V call is TRBV28, the J call TRBJ2-7, with 11 bases aligning to TRBD2. The CDR3 spans 14 residues. J was trimmed by 3 bases and V by 5 bases; bases with no gene match: 3. CDR1 MDHEN and CDR2 SYDVKM come from the germline V gene. Here the CDR3 reads CASSIGTSGYEQYF. As DNA, the CDR3 is TGTGCCAGCAGTATCGGGACTAGCGGCTACGAGCAGTACTTC.

The chain uses TRBV4-3 and TRBJ1-2; 7 nucleotides agree with TRBD1. The CDR3 has 15 residues. The V gene end was trimmed by 4 bases and the J gene end by 7 bases; junction bases not matched to a gene: 12. Per germline, CDR1 LGHNA and CDR2 YSLEER. DNA for the CDR3: TGCGCCAGCAGCCGAACAGGGGTCGCTACGAGTGGCTACACCTTC. Protein product: CASSRTGVATSGYTF.

V and J are TRBV6-2 or TRBV6-3 and TRBJ1-5; maybe TRBD1 (6 bases). Germline CDR1 is MNHEY and CDR2 is SVGEGT. The CDR3 loop spans 13 amino acids. Deletions cut 4 bases from V and 9 bases from J, with 13 bases between. CDR3 amino acids: CASSWTEQSPQHF. The CDR3 nucleotides read TGTGCCAGCAGTTGGACAGAACAATCGCCCCAGCATTTT.

CDR3 loop: CASSLAPGTVSGGGYTF. In DNA form, the CDR3 reads TGCGCCAGCAGCTTGGCCCCTGGGACAGTGAGCGGGGGAGGCTACACCTTC. The V call is TRBV5-1, the J call TRBJ1-2; 7 bases are shared with TRBD1. This CDR3 is 17 amino acids long. Trimming took 0 bases from V and 8 from J; bases not matched to a gene: 16. CDR1 and CDR2 from the germline V gene are SGHRS and YFSETQ.

The rearrangement uses TRBV4-2 and TRBJ1-4; D remains ambiguous. This CDR3 spans 16 amino acids. CDR1 and CDR2 (germline): LGHNA, YNFKEQ. Between the trimmed V and J ends, which lost 1 base and 0 bases, there was a span of 9 bases. The CDR3 reads CASSQARGTTNEKLFF. The CDR3 nucleotides are TGTGCCAGCAGCCAAGCCAGAGGAACAACTAATGAAAAACTGTTTTTT.

The chain uses TRBV13 and TRBJ2-7; D unclear. Germline CDR1 reads PRHDT; CDR2 reads FYEKMQ (reference sequence). V lost 2 bases and J lost 7, with 9 bases in between. This CDR3 comprises 12 residues. CDR3 loop: CASSLLSREQYF. CDR3 bases: TGTGCCAGCAGCTTATTGTCGCGGGAGCAGTACTTC. The full variable domain, with the rest looked up from reference TRBV13 and TRBJ2-7, is AAGVIQSPRHLIKEKRETATLKCYPIPRHDTVYWYQQGPGQDPQFLISFYEKMQSDKGSIPDRFSAQQFSDYHSELNMSSLELGDSALYFCASSLLSREQYFGPGTRLTVT.

The chain recombines TRBV2 with TRBJ2-4, with 10 nucleotides matching TRBD1. CDR3 length: 15 residues. The V gene's germline CDR1 is SNHLY and CDR2 FYNNEI. J gave up 2 bases and V 3 bases, and 1 base lay outside the gene matches. The CDR3 protein is CASSEDRGSKNIQYF. The CDR3 DNA is TGTGCCAGCAGTGAGGACAGGGGGTCCAAAAACATTCAGTACTTC.

In DNA form, the CDR3 reads TGTGCCAGAAGCTTGGGGGCACTCATGAGCAATCAGCCCCAGCATTTT. The encoded protein is CARSLGALMSNQPQHF. The V and J genes are TRBV5-3 and TRBJ1-5; D is unclear. TRBV5-3 is given ORF status, its function remaining uncertain. CDR3 size: 16 residues. V lost 0 bases and J 1 base, leaving 11 bases between the germline ends.

The chain carries TRBV7-3 and TRBJ2-1, with 15 bases lining up with TRBD2. The J segment lost 8 bases and the V segment lost 5 bases, leaving 7 bases of the junction unmatched. The CDR3 is made up of 16 amino acids. Germline assignment: CDR1 SGHTA and CDR2 FQGTGA. The CDR3 loop is CASSPRTSGGADEQFF. CDR3 sequence (DNA): TGTGCCAGCAGCCCCCGGACTAGCGGGGGGGCGGATGAGCAGTTCTTC. Full variable domain (rest looked up from reference TRBV7-3 and TRBJ2-1): GAGVSQTPSNKVTEKGKYVELRCDPISGHTALYWYRQSLGQGPEFLIYFQGTGAADDSGLPNDRFFAVRPEGSVSTLKIQRTERGDSAVYLCASSPRTSGGADEQFFGPGTRLTVL.

V usage is TRBV5-8 and J usage is TRBJ1-5; perhaps TRBD1 as D (6 bases). The CDR3 loop spans 15 amino acids. Germline CDR1 is SGHTS and CDR2 is YDEGEE. Trimming removed 1 base from V and 1 base from J, with 9 bases in between. CDR3 DNA: TGTGCCAGCAGCTTGTTGGGACAAAGCAATCAGCCCCAGCATTTT. Translation gives CASSLLGQSNQPQHF.